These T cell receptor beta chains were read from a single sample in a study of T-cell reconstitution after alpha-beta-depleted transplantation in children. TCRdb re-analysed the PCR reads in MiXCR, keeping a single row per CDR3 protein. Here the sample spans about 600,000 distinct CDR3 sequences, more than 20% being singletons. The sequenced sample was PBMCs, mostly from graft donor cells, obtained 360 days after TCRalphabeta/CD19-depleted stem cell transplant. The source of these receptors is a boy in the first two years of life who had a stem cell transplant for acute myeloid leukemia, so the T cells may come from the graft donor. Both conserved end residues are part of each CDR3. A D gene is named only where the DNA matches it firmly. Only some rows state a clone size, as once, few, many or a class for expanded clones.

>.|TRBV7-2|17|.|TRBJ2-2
CASSLVGRGTNTGELFF
TGTGCCAGCAGCTTAGTGGGCAGGGGAACGAACACCGGGGAGCTGTTTTTT
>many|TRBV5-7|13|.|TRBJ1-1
CASNLQVNTEAFF
TGTGCCAGCAACCTACAGGTGAACACTGAAGCTTTCTTT
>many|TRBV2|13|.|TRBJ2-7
CASSVHFTYEQYF
TGTGCCAGCAGTGTACACTTCACCTACGAGCAGTACTTC
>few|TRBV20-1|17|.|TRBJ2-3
CSATDYLNFSSTDTQYF
TGCAGTGCTACGGACTACCTTAACTTCTCTAGCACAGATACACAGTATTTT
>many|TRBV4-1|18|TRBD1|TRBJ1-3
CASSQVPGQSFSGNTIYF
TGCGCCAGCAGCCAAGTGCCGGGACAGTCTTTCTCTGGAAACACCATATATTTT
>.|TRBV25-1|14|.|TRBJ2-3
CASSEGRGIDTQYF
TGTGCCAGCAGTGAAGGCAGGGGAATCGATACGCAGTATTTT
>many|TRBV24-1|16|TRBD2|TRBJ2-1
CATSEGTSGAYNEQFF
TGTGCCACCAGTGAAGGCACTAGCGGGGCCTACAATGAGCAGTTCTTC
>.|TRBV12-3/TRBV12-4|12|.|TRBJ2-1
CASSFRNFLQFF
TGTGCCAGCAGTTTTAGGAACTTTCTGCAGTTCTTC
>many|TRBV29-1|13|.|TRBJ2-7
CSVSGGLVGEQYF
TGCAGCGTTTCGGGTGGCCTAGTTGGCGAGCAGTACTTC
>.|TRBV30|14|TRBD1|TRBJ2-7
CAWSLLGQGDEQYF
TGTGCCTGGAGCCTCCTGGGACAGGGTGACGAGCAGTACTTC
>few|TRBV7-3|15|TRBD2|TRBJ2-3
CASSSGLGSTDTQYF
TGTGCCAGCAGCTCAGGACTAGGAAGCACAGATACGCAGTATTTT
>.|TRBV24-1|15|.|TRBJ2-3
CATSAVQGSLYTQYF
TGTGCCACCAGTGCCGTCCAGGGTAGTCTGTATACGCAGTATTTT
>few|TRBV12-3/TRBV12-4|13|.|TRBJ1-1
CASSSSGATEAFF
TGTGCCAGCAGTTCATCAGGGGCCACTGAAGCTTTCTTT
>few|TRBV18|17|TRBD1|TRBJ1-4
CASSPFRGTGTDEKLFF
TGTGCCAGCTCTCCCTTCCGAGGGACAGGGACCGATGAAAAACTGTTTTTT
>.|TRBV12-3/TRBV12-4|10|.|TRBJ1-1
CASTQDRAFF
TGTGCCAGCACGCAGGACAGAGCTTTCTTT
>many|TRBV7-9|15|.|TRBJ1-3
CASSSETVKGNTIYF
TGTGCCAGCAGCTCCGAGACGGTTAAAGGAAACACCATATATTTT
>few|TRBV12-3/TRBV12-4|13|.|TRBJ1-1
CASSLDSWTEAFF
TGTGCCAGCAGTCTCGACAGCTGGACTGAAGCTTTCTTT
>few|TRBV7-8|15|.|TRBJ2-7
CASSPPLDSSYEQYF
TGTGCCAGCAGCCCTCCTCTTGACTCTTCCTACGAGCAGTACTTC
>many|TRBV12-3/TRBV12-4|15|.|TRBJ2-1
CANSPPSKGDNEQFF
TGTGCCAACTCCCCCCCCAGTAAAGGGGACAATGAGCAGTTCTTC
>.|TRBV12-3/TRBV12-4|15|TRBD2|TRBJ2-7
CASSPRREGQGEQYF
TGTGCCAGCAGCCCCCGGCGGGAGGGGCAGGGCGAGCAGTACTTC
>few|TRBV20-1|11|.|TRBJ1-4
CNRDGHEKLFF
TGCAACAGGGATGGGCATGAAAAACTGTTTTTT
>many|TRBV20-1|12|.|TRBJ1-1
CSARDAITEAFF
TGCAGTGCTCGGGACGCAATTACGGAAGCTTTCTTT
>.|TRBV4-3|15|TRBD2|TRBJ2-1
CASSRVAGGRYEQFF
TGCGCCAGCAGCCGAGTAGCGGGGGGGCGATATGAGCAGTTCTTC
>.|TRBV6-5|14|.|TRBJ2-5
CASSSPGRPGTQYF
TGTGCCAGCAGTTCGCCCGGTAGACCAGGGACCCAGTACTTC
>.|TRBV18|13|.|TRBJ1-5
CASSDRLNQPQHF
TGTGCCAGCTCCGACAGATTAAATCAGCCCCAGCATTTT
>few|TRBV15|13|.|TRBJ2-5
CATSQRSRETQYF
TGTGCCACCAGTCAGAGGTCCCGCGAGACCCAGTACTTC
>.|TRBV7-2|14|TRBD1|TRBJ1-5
CASSFRTGYQPQHF
TGTGCCAGCAGCTTCAGGACAGGCTATCAGCCCCAGCATTTT
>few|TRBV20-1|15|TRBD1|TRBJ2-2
CSARKGAKNTGELFF
TGCAGTGCCCGGAAGGGGGCTAAGAACACCGGGGAGCTGTTTTTT
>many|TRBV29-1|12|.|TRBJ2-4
CSVEPLGDIQYF
TGCAGCGTTGAGCCCCTGGGGGACATTCAGTACTTC
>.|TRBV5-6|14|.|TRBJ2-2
CASSYPDGTGELFF
TGTGCCAGCAGCTATCCGGACGGCACCGGGGAGCTGTTTTTT
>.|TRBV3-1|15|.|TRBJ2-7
CASSLQPHRSYEQYF
TGTGCCAGCAGCCTTCAGCCCCACCGTTCCTACGAGCAGTACTTC
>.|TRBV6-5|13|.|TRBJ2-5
CASSYGSQETQYF
TGTGCCAGCAGTTACGGCAGCCAAGAGACCCAGTACTTC
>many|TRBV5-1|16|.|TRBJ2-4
CASSLALNAEKNIQYF
TGCGCCAGCAGCTTGGCTCTGAACGCTGAAAAAAACATTCAGTACTTC
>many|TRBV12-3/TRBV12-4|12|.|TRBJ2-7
CASSSTAYEQYF
TGTGCCAGCAGTTCGACAGCCTACGAGCAGTACTTC
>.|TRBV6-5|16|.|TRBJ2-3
CASSYGRGPSTDTQYF
TGTGCCAGCAGTTACGGGCGGGGACCTAGCACAGATACGCAGTATTTT
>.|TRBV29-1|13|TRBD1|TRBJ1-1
CSGGQGENTEAFF
TGCAGCGGAGGACAGGGCGAAAACACTGAAGCTTTCTTT
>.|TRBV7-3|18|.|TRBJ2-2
CASSLNLGAGSNTGELFF
TGTGCCAGCAGCTTAAATCTGGGGGCAGGATCGAACACCGGGGAGCTGTTTTTT
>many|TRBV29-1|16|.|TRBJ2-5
CSVEDLGMSGQETQYF
TGCAGCGTTGAAGATCTGGGTATGTCGGGCCAAGAGACCCAGTACTTC
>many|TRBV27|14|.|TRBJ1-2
CASSFTGLVDGYTF
TGTGCCAGCAGTTTTACGGGTCTCGTCGATGGCTACACCTTC
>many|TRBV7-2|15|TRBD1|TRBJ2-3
CASSLTGGSTDTQYF
TGTGCCAGCAGTCTAACAGGGGGCTCGACAGATACGCAGTATTTT
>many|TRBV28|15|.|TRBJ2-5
CASSRTGLVQETQYF
TGTGCCAGCAGTCGAACAGGGTTGGTACAAGAGACCCAGTACTTC
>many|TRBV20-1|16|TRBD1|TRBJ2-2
CSASPLGRTGAGELFF
TGCAGTGCTAGCCCCCTAGGGAGGACAGGGGCCGGGGAGCTGTTTTTT
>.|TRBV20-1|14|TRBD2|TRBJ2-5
CSARTAGVKETQYF
TGCAGTGCTAGGACAGCGGGGGTTAAAGAGACCCAGTACTTC
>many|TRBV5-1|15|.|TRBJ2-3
CASSLQHAGPDTQYF
TGCGCCAGCAGCTTGCAGCACGCCGGGCCAGATACGCAGTATTTT
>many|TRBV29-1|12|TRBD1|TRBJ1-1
CSVDRGDTEAFF
TGCAGCGTTGACAGGGGGGACACTGAAGCTTTCTTT
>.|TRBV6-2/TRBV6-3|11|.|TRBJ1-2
CASSGSYGYTF
TGTGCCAGCAGTGGAAGCTATGGCTACACCTTC
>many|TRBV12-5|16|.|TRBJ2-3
CASGLVRGWDLDTQYF
TGTGCTAGTGGTTTGGTACGAGGGTGGGATTTGGATACGCAGTATTTT
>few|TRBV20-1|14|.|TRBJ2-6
CSARMVSGANVLTF
TGCAGTGCTAGAATGGTGAGCGGGGCCAACGTCCTGACTTTC
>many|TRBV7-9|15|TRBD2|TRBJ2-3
CASSSVGRGNNTQYF
TGTGCCAGCAGCTCCGTCGGGAGGGGAAATAATACGCAGTATTTT
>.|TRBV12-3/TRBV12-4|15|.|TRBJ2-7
CASSLAAGYSYEQYF
TGTGCCAGCAGTTTAGCAGCAGGGTACTCCTACGAGCAGTACTTC
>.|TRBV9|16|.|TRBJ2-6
CASSVGSGSGANVLTF
TGTGCCAGCAGCGTAGGTAGCGGCTCTGGGGCCAACGTCCTGACTTTC